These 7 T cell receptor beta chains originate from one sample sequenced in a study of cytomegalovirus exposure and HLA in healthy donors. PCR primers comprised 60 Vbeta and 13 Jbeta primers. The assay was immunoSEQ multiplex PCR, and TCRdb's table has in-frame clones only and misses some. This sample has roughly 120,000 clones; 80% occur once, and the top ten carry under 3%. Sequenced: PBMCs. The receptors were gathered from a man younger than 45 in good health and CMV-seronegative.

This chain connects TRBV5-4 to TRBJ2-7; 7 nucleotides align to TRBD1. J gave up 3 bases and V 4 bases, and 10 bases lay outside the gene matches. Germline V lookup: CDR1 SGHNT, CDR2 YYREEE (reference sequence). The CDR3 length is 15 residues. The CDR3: CASSNRPGTVYEQYF. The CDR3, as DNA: TGTGCCAGCAGCAACCGTCCCGGGACAGTCTACGAGCAGTACTTC.

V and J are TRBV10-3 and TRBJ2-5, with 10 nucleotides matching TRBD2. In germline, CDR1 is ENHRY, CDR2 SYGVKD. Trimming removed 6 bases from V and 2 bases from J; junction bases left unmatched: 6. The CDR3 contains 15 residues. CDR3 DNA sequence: TGTGCCATCAGGAGTGGACTAGCGGCTCAAGAGACCCAGTACTTC. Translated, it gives CAIRSGLAAQETQYF.

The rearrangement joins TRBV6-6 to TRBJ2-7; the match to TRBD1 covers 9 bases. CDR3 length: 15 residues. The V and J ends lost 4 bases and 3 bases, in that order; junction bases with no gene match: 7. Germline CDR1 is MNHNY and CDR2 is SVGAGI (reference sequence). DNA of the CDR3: TGTGCCAGCAGTTTGAGGGACAGGGAATTCTACGAGCAGTACTTC. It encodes CASSLRDREFYEQYF.

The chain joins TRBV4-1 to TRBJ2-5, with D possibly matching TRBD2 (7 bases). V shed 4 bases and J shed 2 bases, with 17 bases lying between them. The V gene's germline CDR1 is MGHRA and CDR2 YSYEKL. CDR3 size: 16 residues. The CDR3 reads CASSLAGALGQETQYF. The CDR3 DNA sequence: TGCGCCAGCAGCCTCGCGGGGGCTCTGGGACAAGAGACCCAGTACTTC.

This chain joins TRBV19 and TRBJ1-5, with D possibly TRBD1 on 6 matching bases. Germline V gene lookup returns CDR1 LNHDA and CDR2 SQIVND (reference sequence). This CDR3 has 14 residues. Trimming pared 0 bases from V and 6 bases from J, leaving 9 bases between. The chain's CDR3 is CASSIDPRGQPQHF. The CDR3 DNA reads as TGTGCCAGTAGTATAGATCCCAGGGGTCAGCCCCAGCATTTT. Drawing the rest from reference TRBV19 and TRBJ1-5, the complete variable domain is DGGITQSPKYLFRKEGQNVTLSCEQNLNHDAMYWYRQDPGQGLRLIYYSQIVNDFQKGDIAEGYSVSREKKESFPLTVTSAQKNPTAFYLCASSIDPRGQPQHFGDGTRLSIL.

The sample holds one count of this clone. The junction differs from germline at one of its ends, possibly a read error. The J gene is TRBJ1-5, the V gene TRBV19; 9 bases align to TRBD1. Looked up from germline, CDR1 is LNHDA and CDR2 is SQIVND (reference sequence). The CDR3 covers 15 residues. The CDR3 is CASSTGQGSNQPQNF. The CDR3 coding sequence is TGTGCCAGTAGTACGGGACAGGGTTCCAATCAGCCCCAGAATTTT.

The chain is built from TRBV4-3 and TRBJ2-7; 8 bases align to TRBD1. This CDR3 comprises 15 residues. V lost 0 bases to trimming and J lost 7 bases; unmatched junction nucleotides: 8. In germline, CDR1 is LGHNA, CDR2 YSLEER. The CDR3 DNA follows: TGCGCCAGCAGCCAAGATCCCCTAGACAGGGGAGAGCAGTACTTC. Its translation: CASSQDPLDRGEQYF.